This TCR beta chain was identified in a study of low-dose radiotherapy and immunotherapy resistance in tumors. Study-wide context: Every two weeks, the protocol called for intravenous cyclophosphamide at 200 mg/m2. It was given one day before each radiation and immunotherapy administration. Covering alpha and beta chains, TRAV- and TRBV-specific primers were used for the first-strand cDNA.

As for time point: after trial treatment. As for treatment: LDRT plus nivolumab, ipilimumab, low-dose cyclophosphamide and aspirin (RACIN trial). The authors amplified TCRs for about 20 PCR cycles with a constant-region primer and a V-primer adapter. Amplifying the isolated mRNA was done by in vitro transcription. MiXCR, run by TCRdb on the reads, gives a single entry per CDR3 protein. The sample includes approximately 52,000 distinct CDR3 sequences, approximately 31% seen only once; the top ten take roughly 8.2%. The material sequenced was PBMCs, taken after low-dose radiotherapy plus immunotherapy. The receptor comes from a male donor with rectosigmoid adenocarcinoma.

The CDR3 is CASSHAGTGGADTQYF. Here the CDR3 DNA reads TGCGCCAGCAGCCACGCCGGGACAGGGGGGGCAGATACGCAGTATTTT. J is TRBJ2-3 and V is TRBV4-1; 11 bases match TRBD1. The trim removed 3 bases at V and 4 bases at J, leaving 6 bases unmatched. Germline CDR1 reads MGHRA; CDR2 reads YSYEKL. This CDR3 contains 16 residues.